The 9 T cell receptor beta chains below all came from one sample that was sequenced in a study of cytomegalovirus exposure and HLA in healthy donors. PCR primers comprised 60 Vbeta and 13 Jbeta primers. Sequencing used immunoSEQ multiplex PCR; TCRdb keeps in-frame clones, though not all of them. The sample lists tens of thousands of clones; roughly 72% were seen once. The material sequenced was PBMCs. Receptors originate from a woman aged 50 to 60 in good health and CMV-seronegative.

The rearrangement joins TRBV9 to TRBJ2-5; D ambiguous. Germline assignment: CDR1 SGDLS and CDR2 YYNGEE. Trimming pared 0 bases from V and 3 bases from J, leaving 6 bases between. The CDR3 consists of 13 residues. The DNA of the CDR3 is TGTGCCAGCAGCGTAGGGCTTAAAGAGACCCAGTACTTC. It codes for CASSVGLKETQYF.

This rearrangement joins TRBV11-3 to TRBJ2-1; tentatively, D is TRBD1 (6 bases). Germline CDR1 reads SGHNT; CDR2 reads YENEEA. Trimming took 2 bases from V and 7 from J, leaving 9 bases between them. The CDR3 runs 13 residues. The CDR3 region is CASSLLGGNEQFF. CDR3 bases: TGTGCCAGCAGCTTATTAGGGGGTAATGAGCAGTTCTTC.

The chain couples TRBV28 to TRBJ2-5, with 10 bases matching TRBD2. The CDR3 is 16 residues long. V gave up 5 bases and J gave up 5 bases; unmatched junction bases: 11. Germline CDR1 and CDR2: MDHEN and SYDVKM. As DNA, the CDR3 is TGTGCCAGCAGTACCCTAGCGGGGGTGGTGGTTGAGACCCAGTACTTC. Its translation: CASSTLAGVVVETQYF.

The chain employs TRBV6-1 and TRBJ1-3; 9 bases line up with TRBD1. Germline-derived CDR1 and CDR2 are MNHNS and SASEGT. The V gene end was trimmed by 0 bases and the J gene end by 3 bases; junction bases not matched to a gene: 6. The CDR3 loop spans 17 amino acids. The CDR3 region is CASSEAHWTGVGNTIYF. CDR3 in DNA: TGTGCCAGCAGTGAAGCGCACTGGACAGGGGTTGGAAACACCATATATTTT.

The chain carries TRBV28 and TRBJ1-2, with a possible D match to TRBD1 (6 bases). The CDR3 runs 13 residues. Looked up from germline, CDR1 is MDHEN and CDR2 is SYDVKM. Trimming removed 1 base from V and 8 bases from J, with 11 bases in between. CDR3 sequence reads: CASSLLGATGYTF. In DNA, the CDR3 is TGTGCCAGCAGTTTATTGGGGGCGACGGGCTACACCTTC.

In this sample, this clone turned up a few times. The chain is built from TRBV2 and TRBJ1-5; D may be TRBD1 (6 bases). Germline lookup yields CDR1 SNHLY and CDR2 FYNNEI. V shed 6 bases and J shed 5 bases, with 23 bases lying between them. This CDR3 spans 17 amino acids. CDR3 in amino acids: CASSPTGSQNTHQPQHF. Written as DNA, the CDR3 is TGTGCCAGCAGCCCCACAGGGTCCCAAAATACCCATCAGCCCCAGCATTTT.

The genes are TRBV2 and TRBJ2-7, with D perhaps matching TRBD2 (5 bases). Between the trimmed V and J ends, which lost 6 bases and 4 bases, there was a span of 16 bases. The CDR3 sequence is 14 residues long. CDR1 is SNHLY and CDR2 is FYNNEI in the germline V gene. The CDR3 spells CASRPGLAGYEQYF. In DNA form, the CDR3 reads TGTGCCAGCAGGCCCGGGCTAGCCGGGTACGAGCAGTACTTC.

The J gene is TRBJ1-4, the V gene TRBV7-9, with a possible D match to TRBD1 (6 bases). The CDR3 sequence is 12 residues long. CDR1 is SEHNR and CDR2 is FQNEAQ in the germline V gene (reference sequence). With 5 bases removed from V and 11 bases from J, the gap between germline ends came to 12 bases. This CDR3 is CASSRTVGKLFF. The CDR3 coding sequence is TGTGCCAGCAGCCGGACAGTTGGGAAACTGTTTTTT.

The table lists this clone with a few counts. The chain joins TRBV5-6 to TRBJ2-7, with D maybe TRBD1 (6 bases). The germline CDR1 and CDR2 sequences are SGHDT and YYEEEE. Trimming removed 4 bases at V and 5 bases at J, with 16 bases between. The CDR3 extends over 14 amino acids. CDR3 sequence reads: CASSLLTGLHEQYF. The CDR3 nucleotides read TGTGCCAGCAGCCTCTTAACAGGGCTACACGAGCAGTACTTC.